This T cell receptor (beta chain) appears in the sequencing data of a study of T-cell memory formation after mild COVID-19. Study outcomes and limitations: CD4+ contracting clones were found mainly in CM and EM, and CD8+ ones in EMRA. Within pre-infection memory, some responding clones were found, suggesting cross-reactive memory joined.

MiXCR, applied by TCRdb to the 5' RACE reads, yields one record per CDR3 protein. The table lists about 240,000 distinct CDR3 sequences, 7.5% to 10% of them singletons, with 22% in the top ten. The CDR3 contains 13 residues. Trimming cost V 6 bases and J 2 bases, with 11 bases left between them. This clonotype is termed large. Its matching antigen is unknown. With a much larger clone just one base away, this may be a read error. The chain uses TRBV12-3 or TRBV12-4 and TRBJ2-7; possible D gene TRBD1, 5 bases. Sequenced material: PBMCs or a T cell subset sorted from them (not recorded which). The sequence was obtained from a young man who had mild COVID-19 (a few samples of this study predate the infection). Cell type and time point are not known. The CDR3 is CASRFWTPYEQYF. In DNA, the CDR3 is TGTGCCAGCAGATTTTGGACACCCTACGAGCAGTACTTC.